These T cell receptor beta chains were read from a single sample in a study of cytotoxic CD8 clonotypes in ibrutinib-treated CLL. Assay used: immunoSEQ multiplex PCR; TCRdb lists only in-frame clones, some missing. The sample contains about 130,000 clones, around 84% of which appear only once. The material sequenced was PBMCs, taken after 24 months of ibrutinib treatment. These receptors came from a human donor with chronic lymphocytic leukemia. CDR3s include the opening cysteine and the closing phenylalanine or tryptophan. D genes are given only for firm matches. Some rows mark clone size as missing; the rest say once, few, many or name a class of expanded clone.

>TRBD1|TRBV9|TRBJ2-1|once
TGTGCCAGCAGCCCGTCGGGACAGGGGTTTTCTGAGCAGTTCTTC
CASSPSGQGFSEQFF
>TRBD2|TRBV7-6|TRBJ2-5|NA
TGTGCCAGCAGCCTCCGACTAGCGGGGGCTCAGTACCAAGAGACCCAGTACTTC
CASSLRLAGAQYQETQYF
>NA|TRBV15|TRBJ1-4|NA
TGTGCCACCAGCATCGGGGGCTTGGGTGAAAAACTGTTTTTT
CATSIGGLGEKLFF
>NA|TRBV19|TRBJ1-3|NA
TGTGCCAGTAGTACCCGTTCTGGAAACACCATATATTTT
CASSTRSGNTIYF
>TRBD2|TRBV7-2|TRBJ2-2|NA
TGTGCCAGCAGCTATAGCGGGGGCGACACCGGGGAGCTGTTTTTT
CASSYSGGDTGELFF
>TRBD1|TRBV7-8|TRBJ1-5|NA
TGTGCCAGCAGCGGCCAGGGGGGTGGCAATCAGCCCCAGCATTTT
CASSGQGGGNQPQHF
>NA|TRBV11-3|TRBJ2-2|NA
TGTGCCAGCAGCTCCGGAGTGGGGCTCGGAGTGGAATCGAACACCGGGGAGCTGTTTTTT
CASSSGVGLGVESNTGELFF
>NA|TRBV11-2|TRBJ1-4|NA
TGTGCCAGCAGCTTAGATAGTTCCAGGGTTGAAAAACTGTTTTTT
CASSLDSSRVEKLFF
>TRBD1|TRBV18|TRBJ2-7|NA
TGTGCCAGCTCAGACCGGGACAGGGCGGGTACCTACGAGCAGTACTTC
CASSDRDRAGTYEQYF
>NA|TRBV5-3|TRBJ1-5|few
TGTGCCAGAAGCTCTACCTTGGGGCCGAACAATCAGCCCCAGCATTTT
CARSSTLGPNNQPQHF
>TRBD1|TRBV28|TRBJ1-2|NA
TGTGCCAGCAGTCGCGGGACAGTCCGCCGTTATGGCTACACCTTC
CASSRGTVRRYGYTF
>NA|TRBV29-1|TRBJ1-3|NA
TGCAGCGTTGAAAGTGGAGAGTCTGGAAACACCATATATTTT
CSVESGESGNTIYF
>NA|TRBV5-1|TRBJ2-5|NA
TGCGCCAGCAGCCTCCTGGGTACCCAAGAGACCCAGTACTTC
CASSLLGTQETQYF
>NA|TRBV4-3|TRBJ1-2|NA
TGCGCCAGCAGCCAAGATACTTATGGCTACACCTTC
CASSQDTYGYTF
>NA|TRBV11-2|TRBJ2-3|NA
TGTGCCAGCAGCCCCAGTCGTCATACGCAGTATTTT
CASSPSRHTQYF
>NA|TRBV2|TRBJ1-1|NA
TGTGCCAGCAGTGAAGCTTTGGCCAGCGGGACTGAAGCTTTCTTT
CASSEALASGTEAFF
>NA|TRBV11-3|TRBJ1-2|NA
TGTGCCAGCAGCTTAGCAGGGAACTATGGCTACACCTTC
CASSLAGNYGYTF
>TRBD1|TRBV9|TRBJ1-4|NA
TGTGCCAGCAGCGTAGAGGACAGGGGCCTCGGAAAACTGTTTTTT
CASSVEDRGLGKLFF
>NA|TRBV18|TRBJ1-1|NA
TGTGCCAGCTCACCATTGGGGGGGTTTTTCACTGAAGCTTTCTTT
CASSPLGGFFTEAFF
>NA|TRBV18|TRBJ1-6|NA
TGTGCCAGCTCACCACAGGGGCGAGGGGATAATTCACCCCTCCACTTT
CASSPQGRGDNSPLHF
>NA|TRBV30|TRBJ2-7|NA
TGTGCCTGGAGTCGTATCCCCTACGAGCAGTACTTC
CAWSRIPYEQYF
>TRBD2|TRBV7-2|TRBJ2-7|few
TGTGCCAGCAGATCCGGGGGGTCCTCCTACGAGCAGTACTTC
CASRSGGSSYEQYF
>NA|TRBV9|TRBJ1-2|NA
TGTGCCAGCAGCACATATCCGGGTCGACTCCCACTAAGGGATAACTATGGCTACACCTTC
CASSTYPGRLPLRDNYGYTF
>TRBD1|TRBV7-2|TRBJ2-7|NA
TGTGCCAGCAGCACCAGAGCGGTAGGGACAGGAGCCCCCGAGCAGTACTTC
CASSTRAVGTGAPEQYF
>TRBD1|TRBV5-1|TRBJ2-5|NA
TGCGCCAGCAGCCAACGACAGGGTCCCCTCGAGACCCAGTACTTC
CASSQRQGPLETQYF
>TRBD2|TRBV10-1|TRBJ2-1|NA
TGCGCCAGCAGGAGCGGGGAGCTGGATAGTGAGCAGTTCTTC
CASRSGELDSEQFF
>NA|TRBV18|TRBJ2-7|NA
TGTGCCAGCTCACCAACCGGACGCTTCGTTCCTGACGAGCAGTACTTC
CASSPTGRFVPDEQYF